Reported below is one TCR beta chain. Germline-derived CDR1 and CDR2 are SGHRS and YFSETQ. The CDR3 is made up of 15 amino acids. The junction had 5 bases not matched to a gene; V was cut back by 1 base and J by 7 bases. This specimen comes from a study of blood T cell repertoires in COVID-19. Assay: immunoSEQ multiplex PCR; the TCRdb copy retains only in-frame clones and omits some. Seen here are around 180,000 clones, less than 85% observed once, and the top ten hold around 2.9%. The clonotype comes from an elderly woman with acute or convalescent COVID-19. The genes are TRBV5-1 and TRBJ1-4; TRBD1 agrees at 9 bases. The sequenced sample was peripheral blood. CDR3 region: CASSLRDRASEKLFF. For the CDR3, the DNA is TGCGCCAGCAGCTTGAGGGACAGGGCTTCTGAAAAACTGTTTTTT.